These 24 T cell receptor beta chains were all obtained from the same sample, sequenced in a study of T cells in Graves' hyperthyroidism and ophthalmopathy. Template material for amplifying TCR beta CDR3 regions consisted of RNA transcripts. RT-PCR in the first round (using the HTBI primer set) targeted the TCR CDR3. TCRdb reanalysed the multiplex PCR reads using MiXCR and keeps one entry per CDR3 protein. The sample holds hundreds of thousands of distinct CDR3 sequences; over 40% are singletons and the top ten take about 7%. Specimen: peripheral blood or thyroid tissue (not recorded which). The receptors derive from an adult man with Graves' disease, either hyperthyroidism or ophthalmopathy (not recorded which).

This clonotype was counted a few times. This rearrangement joins TRBV12-3 or TRBV12-4 to TRBJ1-1; 10 bases fit TRBD1. The V and J ends lost 1 base and 4 bases, in that order; junction bases with no gene match: 3. CDR3 length: 15 amino acids. The CDR3 DNA reads TGTGCCAGCAGTTTAGGGGGGACAGGGGCCACTGAAGCTTTCTTT. Its protein product is CASSLGGTGATEAFF.

This clonotype was seen a handful of times. This sequence joins TRBV2 and TRBJ2-2; D gene uncertain. Trimming removed 7 bases from V and 2 bases from J, with 20 bases in between. Germline V lookup: CDR1 SNHLY, CDR2 FYNNEI. The CDR3 is made up of 17 amino acids. In DNA form, the CDR3 reads TGTGCCAGCAACATTAACCGGCCAGCCGCCAACACCGGGGAGCTGTTTTTT. It translates to CASNINRPAANTGELFF.

The CDR3 protein is CSAKQGGGPSEQYF. CDR3 DNA sequence: TGCAGTGCCAAACAGGGCGGGGGTCCGTCCGAGCAGTACTTC. The chain employs TRBV20-1 and TRBJ2-7; tentative D call: TRBD2 (7 bases). The CDR3 covers 14 residues. Germline V CDR1 and CDR2: DFQATT, SNEGSKA (reference sequence). The V end lost 6 bases, the J end lost 6 bases, and 21 bases lay between the germline ends.

The rearrangement joins TRBV11-2 to TRBJ1-1; D is perhaps TRBD1 (5 bases). Germline CDR1 and CDR2: SGHAT and FQNNGV. The V gene lost 1 base and the J gene lost 4 bases, with 13 bases spanning the gap. The CDR3 consists of 15 residues. The CDR3 nucleotides read TGTGCCAGCAGCTTAGGTGGAGGGGTGGTCACTGAAGCTTTCTTT. It codes for CASSLGGGVVTEAFF.

This rearrangement joins TRBV24-1 to TRBJ1-5, with 7 bases identical to TRBD1. This CDR3 is 11 amino acids long. Germline CDR1 and CDR2: KGHDR and SFDVKD. The ends lost 9 bases at V and 8 bases at J; junction bases unmatched: 3. The CDR3 DNA reads as TGTGCCACCGGACAGGCGGAGCCCCAGCATTTT. It encodes CATGQAEPQHF.

This clonotype was observed many times. The gene calls are TRBV29-1 and TRBJ1-2; D possibly corresponds to TRBD1 (6 bases). The CDR3 has 12 amino acids. V lost 3 bases and J 7 bases, leaving 12 bases between the germline ends. CDR1 is SQVTM and CDR2 is ANQGSEA in the germline V gene. CDR3 nucleotides: TGCAGCGTTGAGTCAGGGGCGGGTGGCTACACCTTC. Translated, it gives CSVESGAGGYTF.

In this sample, this clonotype turned up many times. The rearrangement links TRBV7-9 to TRBJ1-1; D gene unclear. CDR3 size: 13 residues. Trimming left V 5 bases short and J 1 base short, with 8 bases between. CDR1 is SEHNR, CDR2 FQNEAQ, per germline (reference sequence). CDR3 in DNA: TGTGCCAGCAGCCGAGCAGGGAACACTGAAGCTTTCTTT. As protein: CASSRAGNTEAFF.

This chain joins TRBV6-1 and TRBJ1-1; D is possibly TRBD1 (6 bases). This CDR3 has 14 residues. Trimming took 6 bases from V and 6 from J, leaving 17 bases between them. Germline CDR1 reads MNHNS; CDR2 reads SASEGT. The CDR3 spells CASRVTGAWAEAFF. CDR3 bases: TGTGCCAGCAGAGTAACGGGGGCGTGGGCTGAAGCTTTCTTT.

The chain links TRBV10-3 to TRBJ1-6, with 12 bases identical to TRBD1. In germline, CDR1 is ENHRY, CDR2 SYGVKD. CDR3 length equals 15 residues. The V and J ends lost 10 bases and 7 bases, in that order; junction bases with no gene match: 8. CDR3 sequence reads: CASNPGQGANSPLHF. The CDR3 DNA follows: TGTGCCAGCAACCCGGGACAGGGGGCGAATTCACCCCTCCACTTT.

This clonotype was seen more than once but under ten times. This chain links TRBV12-3 or TRBV12-4 with TRBJ1-5, with D possibly TRBD1 on 6 matching bases. Trimming took off 8 bases at V and 2 bases at J, with 13 bases between the two ends. This CDR3 is 14 amino acids long. This chain's CDR3 is CASGVGAGNQPQHF. The CDR3 nucleotides read TGTGCCAGCGGGGTGGGGGCAGGCAATCAGCCCCAGCATTTT.

This clonotype was recorded many times. J is TRBJ1-4 and V is TRBV29-1; 7 bases are a match to TRBD1. The CDR3 runs 16 residues. Germline V gives CDR1 SQVTM, CDR2 ANQGSEA. V was clipped by 6 bases and J by 2 bases; unmatched bases: 12. CDR3 DNA sequence: TGCAGCGTCGCTGAGGCCGGGACAGTCACTAATGAAAAACTGTTTTTT. Translation: CSVAEAGTVTNEKLFF.

The chain employs TRBV6-6 and TRBJ1-5; 8 nucleotides agree with TRBD1. The CDR3 covers 19 residues. Losses at the gene ends were 5 bases for V and 0 bases for J; bases not matched to a gene: 15. CDR1 MNHNY and CDR2 SVGAGI come from the germline V gene (reference sequence). The CDR3 protein is CASSTGQGIGGYSNQPQHF. The CDR3, as DNA: TGTGCCAGCAGTACCGGACAGGGCATAGGGGGCTATAGCAATCAGCCCCAGCATTTT.

The chain joins TRBV29-1 to TRBJ1-2; 10 bases map to TRBD1. With 1 base clipped from V and 8 bases from J, the junction kept 7 bases outside the gene matches. There are 14 residues in the CDR3. The germline CDR1 and CDR2 sequences are SQVTM and ANQGSEA. CDR3 bases: TGCAGCGTTGAAGTAGGGACAGGGGTGGAAGGCTACACCTTC. Residues: CSVEVGTGVEGYTF.

As regards this clonotype: This may arise from a read error, as a much more abundant clone is one base away. The V call is TRBV19, the J call TRBJ1-4, with 7 bases matching TRBD1. Germline CDR1 LNHDA, CDR2 SQIVND (reference sequence). CDR3 size: 12 residues. V lost 10 bases and J lost 9; bases outside the gene matches: 8. The CDR3, as DNA: TGTGCCATCAGGGGGGACGATAAAAAACTGTTTTTT. It specifies CAIRGDDKKLFF. Full variable domain (rest looked up from reference TRBV19 and TRBJ1-4): DGGITQSPKYLFRKEGQNVTLSCEQNLNHDAMYWYRQDPGQGLRLIYYSQIVNDFQKGDIAEGYSVSREKKESFPLTVTSAQKNPTAFYLCAIRGDDKKLFFGSGTQLSVL.

In nucleotides, the CDR3 is TGCAGCGCGGTGGGGGGGCAGCCCCAGCATTTT. Encoded protein: CSAVGGQPQHF. The chain couples TRBV29-1 to TRBJ1-5, with D tentatively TRBD1 (5 bases). The CDR3 runs to 11 residues. Germline lookup yields CDR1 SQVTM and CDR2 ANQGSEA. Trimming removed 7 bases at V and 7 bases at J, with 11 bases between.

About this clonotype: Germline and junction disagree at one end, which may indicate a read error. The chain couples TRBV7-3 to TRBJ2-2; 8 bases align to TRBD2. Germline V CDR1 and CDR2: SGHTA, FQGTGA. CDR3 length: 15 amino acids. The CDR3 nucleotides are TGCGCCAGCAGACCCGAGGGCGGGGGGACCGGGGAGCTGTTTTTT. This gives the protein CASRPEGGGTGELFF.

The rearrangement uses TRBV15 and TRBJ2-2, with D maybe TRBD1 (5 bases). This CDR3 region has 13 residues. Germline loops: CDR1 LNHNV, CDR2 YYDKDF (reference sequence). V lost 0 bases, J lost 8 bases, and 7 bases lay in between. The CDR3 DNA follows: TGTGCCACCAGCAGAGATCGGACAGGGGAGCTGTTTTTT. Translating gives CATSRDRTGELFF.

This clonotype came up a few times. The genes are TRBV27 and TRBJ1-1, with D unclear. This CDR3 has 15 residues. Germline assignment: CDR1 MNHEY and CDR2 SMNVEV (reference sequence). Trimming left V 5 bases short and J 1 base short, with 14 bases between. The CDR3 is CASSPWTDSNTEAFF. The CDR3 DNA reads TGTGCCAGCAGTCCCTGGACGGATTCGAACACTGAAGCTTTCTTT.

This clonotype was seen repeatedly, ten times or more. V and J are TRBV10-3 and TRBJ2-7; TRBD2 agrees at 8 bases. V lost 10 bases to trimming and J lost 0 bases; unmatched junction nucleotides: 8. Looked up from germline, CDR1 is ENHRY and CDR2 is SYGVKD. The CDR3 spans 14 residues. The CDR3 protein is CATATSELSYEQYF. In nucleotides, the CDR3 is TGTGCCACCGCGACTAGCGAACTCTCCTACGAGCAGTACTTC.

Here the CDR3 DNA reads TGTGCCAGCTCACCATGGGGGGGCGATCAGCCCCAGCATTTT. Its translation is CASSPWGGDQPQHF. The V gene is TRBV7-8, the J gene TRBJ1-5; TRBD1 might be the D (6 bases). Germline V gives CDR1 SGHVS, CDR2 FQNEAQ. Trimming stripped 8 bases from V and 5 bases from J, with 16 bases between. The CDR3 is made up of 14 amino acids.

This clonotype was observed many times. V and J are TRBV5-5 and TRBJ2-7; the D is unclear. The CDR3 consists of 14 residues. Germline V gene data show CDR1 as SGHKS and CDR2 as YYEKEE (reference sequence). V gave up 0 bases and J gave up 6 bases, with 13 bases separating them. The CDR3 DNA reads as TGTGCCAGCAGCTTGGAAGGCGCAGAAGTCGAGCAGTACTTC. This sequence encodes CASSLEGAEVEQYF. The entire variable domain, with the rest obtained from reference TRBV5-5 and TRBJ2-7, is as follows: DAGVTQSPTHLIKTRGQQVTLRCSPISGHKSVSWYQQVLGQGPQFIFQYYEKEERGRGNFPDRFSARQFPNYSSELNVNALLLGDSALYLCASSLEGAEVEQYFGPGTRLTVT.

This clonotype was detected many times. The chain is built from TRBV5-6 and TRBJ1-2; D is uncertain. The germline V gene has CDR1 SGHDT and CDR2 YYEEEE. This CDR3 is built from 16 residues. Trimming cost V 4 bases and J 7 bases, with 23 bases left between them. The CDR3 protein is CASSNPPGDTYGGYTF. The CDR3 nucleotides read TGTGCCAGCAGCAACCCGCCAGGCGACACCTACGGTGGCTACACCTTC.

This clonotype was counted only a few times. The chain recombines TRBV5-1 with TRBJ2-5; no clear D gene. The CDR3 sequence is 15 residues long. V was clipped by 4 bases and J by 4 bases, with 17 bases between them. The V gene's germline CDR1 is SGHRS and CDR2 YFSETQ. The CDR3, as DNA: TGCGCCAGCAGCCCCACCCCCCAGTTAGCAGAGACCCAGTACTTC. Its translation: CASSPTPQLAETQYF. The full variable domain, completed using reference TRBV5-1 and TRBJ2-5, is KAGVTQTPRYLIKTRGQQVTLSCSPISGHRSVSWYQQTPGQGLQFLFEYFSETQRNKGNFPGRFSGRQFSNSRSEMNVSTLELGDSALYLCASSPTPQLAETQYFGPGTRLLVL.

The V call is TRBV10-3, the J call TRBJ1-3; D uncertain. V lost 8 bases, J lost 1 base, and 9 bases lay in between. The CDR3 loop spans 13 amino acids. Germline CDR1 and CDR2: ENHRY and SYGVKD. The CDR3 nucleotides are TGTGCCATCGGCCAGGTTTCTGGAAACACCATATATTTT. The encoded protein is CAIGQVSGNTIYF.